The TCR beta chain under discussion was sequenced for a study of blood T cell repertoires in COVID-19 (dated by TCRdb to about 2020). Describing the broader study: Collaborator samples came from the United States, Italy and Spain and covered acute and convalescent phases of COVID-19. The material from the prospective study consisted of cDNA or gDNA derived from T cells, B-cell-depleted T cells, or PBMCs. Subjects who had been exposed to COVID-19, were actively infected with it, or had recovered from it provided the deeply sampled blood TCRbeta repertoires that made up the dataset. The repertoires were released in a freely available public database meant as a resource for research on the immune response to SARS-CoV-2. The samples were drawn from two sources: the first 160 participants of the ongoing ImmuneRACE study, and 1,200 or so subjects contributed by 6 global collaborators. The sample metadata nearly always contained a de-identified subject ID, COVID-19 status, age in years and sex. Where available, HLA class I and class II types were obtained from metadata supplied by the sample provider rather than from assay-based typing. Overall study results and their limits: Clinical and demographic metadata were provided uncurated, with the amount varying by source and participant.

Participants in the prospective study were aged about 18 to 95 years, lived in 20 to 30 United States geographic areas, and enrolled through a virtual design. To assign participants to cohorts, the prospective study relied on clinical history that participants themselves reported in a screening survey and a study questionnaire. In the prospective study, mobile phlebotomists collected whole blood, serum and a nasopharyngeal or oropharyngeal swab from each participant. Prospective study participants could optionally give additional blood draws and questionnaires over an approximately 2-month period. Blood samples from the prospective study were shipped frozen or at room temperature prior to DNA extraction. CDR3 length: 15 amino acids, cysteine to phenylalanine. Here the CDR3 DNA is all that survives: 45 bases in frame from base 1. V loses 6 bases, J loses 4 bases, and the germline ends lie 16 bases apart.

In this sample, this clone turned up once. Its antigen specificity is not known. Within one base of it there is no much larger clone, and no base qualities were kept. The immunoSEQ Assay, a bias-controlled multiplex PCR, was used to amplify TCRbeta CDR3 regions from genomic DNA. The paper's processing steps were these. Nucleated cell counts per sample were estimated from amplification of reference gene primers within the assay. Sequence reads were collapsed and filtered to measure the absolute abundance of every unique TCRbeta CDR3 rearrangement. For each sample, productive Simpson clonality was calculated by taking the square root of Simpson's diversity index across productive rearrangements. The source is immuneACCESS, and TCRdb retained only in-frame sequences with V and J called. Part of the clones is not carried over; for the studies checked, unresolved V genes explain less than half of this, and the remainder is unexplained. V and J calls and clone size are those listed in that table; D and trimming were worked out from the DNA. The sample has a few hundred thousand clones on record, approximately 90% of them singletons. The ten largest clones take up about a tenth of the sample.

Recombination linked TRBV23-1 to TRBJ1-5, with the D segment identity uncertain. TRBV23-1 is recorded as an ORF, its role being uncertain. This clonotype was obtained from a man aged 18 to 30 with acute COVID-19. Sample: PBMCs or T cells enriched from blood (not recorded which). The encoded CDR3 is CASRNWANWNQPQHF. The nucleotides are TGCGCCAGCAGGAACTGGGCAAATTGGAATCAGCCCCAGCATTTT.